The rows below give T cell receptor beta chains drawn from one sample of a study of beta chain features in type 1 diabetes. Produced via immunoSEQ multiplex PCR; TCRdb's table is partial and in-frame only. This sample has around 330,000 clones, with 9.5% to 12% found just once. Material for sequencing was naive CD4+ T cells from blood. The receptors come from a woman aged 30 to 39 in good health. Both conserved end residues are part of each CDR3. The order of the fields is D gene, V gene, CDR3 protein. A D gene is named only where the DNA matches it firmly.

d_call: TRBD1
v_call: TRBV5-1
cdr3_aa: CASMAAGGTEAFF

d_call: TRBD1
v_call: TRBV18
cdr3_aa: CASSPPGQGFRVTEAFF

d_call: NA
v_call: TRBV4-2
cdr3_aa: CASSPHSSEMSTDTQYF

d_call: NA
v_call: TRBV18
cdr3_aa: CASSPREALNTEAFF

d_call: TRBD2
v_call: TRBV6-1
cdr3_aa: CASSGTSGSGYEQYF

d_call: TRBD2
v_call: TRBV6-1
cdr3_aa: CASASGSPQETQYF

d_call: NA
v_call: TRBV25-1
cdr3_aa: CASSRSPFYNEQFF

d_call: TRBD2
v_call: TRBV5-4
cdr3_aa: CASSLGGSGTYNEQFF

d_call: TRBD2
v_call: TRBV5-1
cdr3_aa: CASSASGRGYEQYF

d_call: TRBD2
v_call: TRBV9
cdr3_aa: CASSGWGGYNEQFF

d_call: TRBD2
v_call: TRBV29-1
cdr3_aa: CSVGSGRAGEQYF

d_call: NA
v_call: TRBV29-1
cdr3_aa: CSVSQETQYF

d_call: TRBD1
v_call: TRBV5-1
cdr3_aa: CASSPDRPGTEAFF

d_call: NA
v_call: TRBV28
cdr3_aa: CANGQPDTGELFF